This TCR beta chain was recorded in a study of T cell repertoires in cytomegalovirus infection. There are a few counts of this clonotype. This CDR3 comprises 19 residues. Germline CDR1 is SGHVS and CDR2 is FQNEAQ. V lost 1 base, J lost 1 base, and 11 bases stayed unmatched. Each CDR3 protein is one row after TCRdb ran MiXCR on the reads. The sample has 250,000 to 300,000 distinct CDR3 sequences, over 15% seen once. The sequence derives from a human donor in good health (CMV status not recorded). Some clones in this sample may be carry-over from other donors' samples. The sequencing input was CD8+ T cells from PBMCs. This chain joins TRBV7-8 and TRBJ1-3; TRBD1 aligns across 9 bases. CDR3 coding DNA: TGTGCCAGCAGCTTAGAGGGGGGCCCAGGGACAGGGTCTGGAAACACCATATATTTT. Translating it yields CASSLEGGPGTGSGNTIYF.